This is a list of T cell receptor beta chains from one sample in a study of identifying expanded T cells in peripheral blood. Measured with immunoSEQ multiplex PCR; TCRdb has only the in-frame clones, and not every one. Of fewer than 80,000 clones listed, around four fifths are singletons. The sample consisted of blood. Receptor source: a person aged 18 to 70 in good health. Both conserved end residues are part of each CDR3. The D gene is left open where the match is weak. Size is omitted from some rows. Given values are once, few, many or a class for expanded clones.

>TRBV29-1|.|once|TRBJ1-1
CSVVYREMTEAFF
TGCAGCGTTGTGTACAGGGAAATGACTGAAGCTTTCTTT
>TRBV7-6|.|.|TRBJ1-4
CASSPISTRGEKLFF
TGTGCCAGCAGCCCCATCTCGACCAGAGGTGAAAAACTGTTTTTT
>TRBV5-1|TRBD1|.|TRBJ1-1
CASSFGQGLAFF
TGCGCCAGCAGCTTCGGACAGGGGTTAGCTTTCTTT
>TRBV28|.|.|TRBJ1-5
CASSSPQGSRIQPQHF
TGTGCCAGCAGTTCGCCTCAGGGGTCTAGAATTCAGCCCCAGCATTTT
>TRBV30|.|once|TRBJ2-5
CAWIVSHGSQETQYF
TGTGCCTGGATAGTCTCGCATGGATCCCAAGAGACCCAGTACTTC
>TRBV21-1|.|few|TRBJ1-1
CASSNYLGTEAFF
TGTGCCAGCAGCAATTACCTGGGCACTGAAGCTTTCTTT
>TRBV29-1|.|.|TRBJ1-2
CSVAARASYGYTF
TGCAGCGTTGCGGCCAGGGCTAGCTATGGCTACACCTTC
>TRBV7-2|TRBD1|.|TRBJ1-2
CASNTKGRGQVGYTF
TGTGCCAGCAACACAAAAGGCAGGGGGCAAGTTGGCTACACCTTC
>TRBV6-6|.|few|TRBJ1-6
CASSYPQGSPLHF
TGTGCCAGCAGTTACCCGCAGGGGTCACCCCTCCACTTT
>TRBV30|.|few|TRBJ1-6
CAWDPGANSPLHF
TGTGCCTGGGACCCGGGGGCTAATTCACCCCTCCACTTT
>TRBV7-9|TRBD1|.|TRBJ2-3
CASIPGTGPDTQYF
TGTGCCAGCATACCCGGGACAGGGCCAGATACGCAGTATTTT
>TRBV29-1|.|.|TRBJ1-2
CSVESRGFYGYTF
TGCAGCGTTGAATCGAGGGGGTTCTATGGCTACACCTTC
>TRBV7-9|.|.|TRBJ2-2
CASSSNTGELFF
TGTGCCAGCAGTTCTAACACCGGGGAGCTGTTTTTT
>TRBV7-8|TRBD2|.|TRBJ2-3
CASSSRGLAGETQYF
TGTGCCAGCAGCTCTAGGGGACTAGCGGGGGAGACGCAGTATTTT
>TRBV29-1|TRBD1|.|TRBJ1-1
CSVGQGELAFF
TGCAGCGTGGGACAGGGGGAGTTGGCTTTCTTT
>TRBV5-6|.|.|TRBJ2-2
CASSPGRELFTGELFF
TGTGCCAGCAGCCCCGGGCGGGAACTGTTCACCGGGGAGCTGTTTTTT
>TRBV4-2|.|few|TRBJ1-5
CASSQDQGSDQPQHF
TGTGCCAGCAGCCAAGACCAGGGATCAGATCAGCCCCAGCATTTT